One and the same sample provided the 5 T cell receptor beta chains below, sequenced in a study of beta chain features in type 1 diabetes. Of the isolated RNA, all was reverse transcribed, and so the sequenced material was expressed TCRB transcripts. The data were produced by immunoSEQ multiplex PCR, yet TCRdb's version contains in-frame clones alone and is incomplete. The sample includes 550,000 to 850,000 clones, around 15% of them seen just once. Overall study results and limits: Patients with Type 1 diabetes showed moderately but significantly shorter TCRB CDR3s in all four CD4+ subsets.

These TCRs are of unknown antigen specificity. Material for sequencing was naive CD4+ T cells from blood. The source is a young man with type 1 diabetes.

As regards this clone: One junction end does not reproduce the germline sequence, and a read error may be involved. The chain links TRBV4-1 to TRBJ1-6; D uncertain. The V gene's germline CDR1 is MGHRA and CDR2 YSYEKL. There are 15 residues in the CDR3. The DNA of the CDR3 is TGCGCCAGCAGCCCGATACAGCTCTATAAATCACCCCTCCACTTT. Its protein product is CASSPIQLYKSPLHF.

This clone was observed a few times. The chain is built from TRBV25-1 and TRBJ2-5, with 8 bases aligning to TRBD1. This CDR3 region has 13 residues. Trimming took 6 bases from V and 3 from J; bases not matched to a gene: 3. Germline lookup yields CDR1 MGHDK and CDR2 SYGVNS. CDR3 loop: CASRGQVKETQYF. The CDR3 coding sequence is TGTGCCAGCAGGGGACAGGTCAAAGAGACCCAGTACTTC. Filled out from reference TRBV25-1 and TRBJ2-5, the complete variable domain reads EADIYQTPRYLVIGTGKKITLECSQTMGHDKMYWYQQDPGMELHLIHYSYGVNSTEKGDLSSESTVSRIRTEHFPLTLESARPSHTSQYLCASRGQVKETQYFGPGTRLLVL.

This clone was recorded a few times. The genes are TRBV29-1 and TRBJ1-1, with D unresolved. The CDR3 is 11 amino acids. Trimming shortened V by 4 bases and J by 1 base, and 4 bases separated the two germline ends. Germline V gene lookup returns CDR1 SQVTM and CDR2 ANQGSEA. CDR3 sequence reads: CSVGPNTEAFF. Written as DNA, the CDR3 is TGCAGCGTTGGACCGAACACTGAAGCTTTCTTT.

J is TRBJ2-7 and V is TRBV4-1; D is perhaps TRBD1 (5 bases). The germline gives CDR1 MGHRA, CDR2 YSYEKL. V was shortened by 1 base and J by 1 base, with 8 bases between the two germline ends. The CDR3 has 14 amino acids. Written as DNA, the CDR3 is TGCGCCAGCAGCCAAGCAGGGTTTTCCTACGAGCAGTACTTC. Residues: CASSQAGFSYEQYF.

This clone was observed a handful of times. The chain employs TRBV18 and TRBJ2-2, with 8 bases identical to TRBD1. J lost 0 bases, V lost 5 bases, and 5 bases had no gene match. Germline V gene data show CDR1 as KGHSH and CDR2 as LQKENI. The CDR3 runs to 16 residues. CDR3 sequence reads: CASSSGGPANTGELFF. In DNA, the CDR3 is TGTGCCAGCTCATCAGGGGGCCCCGCGAACACCGGGGAGCTGTTTTTT.